This T cell receptor (beta chain) is from a study of shared T cell receptors in the human thymus. The table lists this clone with a few counts. The data were produced by immunoSEQ multiplex PCR, yet TCRdb's version contains in-frame clones alone and is incomplete. The sample consists of hundreds of thousands of clones, roughly 94% of them appearing once. Germline V gene data show CDR1 as SQVTM and CDR2 as ANQGSEA. The CDR3 sequence is 11 residues long. The ends were cut back, 1 base at V and 7 bases at J, with 7 bases in the middle. Material: thymocytes. This TCR was sampled from a human donor. V gene TRBV29-1 combines with J gene TRBJ1-1; TRBD1 is a possible D gene (5 bases). CDR3 DNA sequence: TGCAGCGTTGAAGGGGGACTTGAAGCTTTCTTT. This codes for CSVEGGLEAFF.